The rows below give T cell receptor beta chains drawn from one sample of a study of blood T cell repertoires in COVID-19. The assay was immunoSEQ multiplex PCR, and TCRdb's table has in-frame clones only and misses some. The sample yields 380,000 or so clones, more than 75% seen once. The sequenced sample was peripheral blood. Receptor source: a human donor with acute or convalescent COVID-19. The donor label of this sample is uncertain. Both conserved end residues are part of each CDR3. D genes are given only for firm matches. Expanded clones are given a class, and other clones once, few, many or no size at all.

V,size,J,D,DNA,CDR3
TRBV10-2,few,TRBJ2-7,NA,TGCGCCACCTCCAGAGAGGGGGGGTCCTACGAGCAGTACTTC,CATSREGGSYEQYF
TRBV3-1/TRBV3-2,NA,TRBJ1-1,NA,TGTGCCAGCAGCCAAGGGGAGCTGAACACTGAAGCTTTCTTT,CASSQGELNTEAFF
TRBV3-1/TRBV3-2,NA,TRBJ2-3,NA,TGTGCCAGCAGCCAAGATTTCGGGGTTACGCAGTATTTT,CASSQDFGVTQYF
TRBV5-1,NA,TRBJ1-4,NA,TGCGCCAGCAGCGTGACAGGTTTTAATGAAAAACTGTTTTTT,CASSVTGFNEKLFF
TRBV5-1,NA,TRBJ2-7,NA,TGCGCCAGCCAAGCTTATGGGACAAATTTCTACGAGCAGTACTTC,CASQAYGTNFYEQYF
TRBV5-1,NA,TRBJ2-6,TRBD1,TGCGCCAGCAGCTTGGTGGGTCGGGGACAGCTAAACTCTGGGGCCAACGTCCTGACTTTC,CASSLVGRGQLNSGANVLTF
TRBV5-5,NA,TRBJ1-2,NA,TGTGCCAGCAGCTTGCAGACAGCCCTCGACTATGGCTACACCTTC,CASSLQTALDYGYTF
TRBV5-4,NA,TRBJ2-5,TRBD1,TGTGCCAGCAGCGGACAGGGGGGAGGAGAGACCCAGTACTTC,CASSGQGGGETQYF
TRBV2,NA,TRBJ2-3,TRBD1,TGTGCCAGCACGGGACAGCCCCAAGATACGCAGTATTTT,CASTGQPQDTQYF
TRBV4-1,NA,TRBJ1-1,NA,TGCGCCAGCAGCCAAGAAAACAGGGCACGGGCAAACACTGAAGCTTTCTTT,CASSQENRARANTEAFF
TRBV18,NA,TRBJ1-5,NA,TGTGCCAGCTCACCAGGTAGCAGCAATCAGCCCCAGCATTTT,CASSPGSSNQPQHF
TRBV18,NA,TRBJ1-4,NA,TGTGCCAGCTCACCCCCGCAGGGTGGGAAACTGTTTTTT,CASSPPQGGKLFF
TRBV7-6,NA,TRBJ2-3,TRBD1,TGTGCCAGCAGCCAAAGGGACAGGTCTAGCACAGATACGCAGTATTTT,CASSQRDRSSTDTQYF
TRBV7-2,NA,TRBJ1-4,NA,TGTGCCAGCGGGGGGTCGGGGTTTGAAAAACTGTTTTTT,CASGGSGFEKLFF
TRBV20-1,NA,TRBJ2-7,NA,TGCAGTGCTAGTGTCAGGGAATACGAGCAGTACTTC,CSASVREYEQYF
TRBV4-2,NA,TRBJ2-7,TRBD2,TGTGCCAGCAGCCCCCGAGCGGGAGGCACCTACGAGCAGTACTTC,CASSPRAGGTYEQYF
TRBV6-5,NA,TRBJ2-4,TRBD2,TGTGCCAGCAGTTACGTGAATAGCGGGAGTCTCATTCAGTACTTC,CASSYVNSGSLIQYF
TRBV6-5,NA,TRBJ1-2,TRBD1,TGTGCCAGCAGATTGGACAGGGGTTTACATACCTTC,CASRLDRGLHTF
TRBV6-2/TRBV6-3,NA,TRBJ1-5,NA,TGTGCCAGCAGTTACAATCAGGTGCCCAGTGAGCCCCAGCATTTT,CASSYNQVPSEPQHF
TRBV10-3,NA,TRBJ1-1,NA,TGTGCCATCAGGAAGACTCTTGTGAGGGATCAGAACACTGAAGCTTTCTTT,CAIRKTLVRDQNTEAFF
TRBV11-2,NA,TRBJ2-2,TRBD2,TGTGCCAGCAGCTTAGCGGCGGGGGGGCGGTACACCGGGGAGCTGTTTTTT,CASSLAAGGRYTGELFF
TRBV14,NA,TRBJ1-2,TRBD1,TGTGCCAGCAGCCCACAGGGGTACTATGGCTACACCTTC,CASSPQGYYGYTF
TRBV5-1,NA,TRBJ1-1,NA,TGCGCCAGCAGCTTGGGAGACAACATGAACACTGAAGCTTTCTTT,CASSLGDNMNTEAFF
TRBV7-2,once,TRBJ2-2,NA,TGTGCCAGCAGCTTAGAACGCGGCAGGGCGGCCCTTAACACCGGGGAGCTGTTTTTT,CASSLERGRAALNTGELFF
TRBV11-2,NA,TRBJ2-2,NA,TGTGCCAGCGGGGGGACAGTAAACACCGGGGAGCTGTTTTTT,CASGGTVNTGELFF
TRBV4-2,NA,TRBJ1-2,NA,TGTGCCAGCAGCCAAGATACCCAGGGCTATGGCTACACCTTC,CASSQDTQGYGYTF
TRBV4-2,few,TRBJ1-2,NA,TGTGCCAGCAGCCAAGGGCAGCGGGGAGACTATGGCTACACCTTC,CASSQGQRGDYGYTF
TRBV18,NA,TRBJ1-1,TRBD1,TGTGCCAGCTCACCTGCGACAGGGACTGAAGCTTTCTTT,CASSPATGTEAFF
TRBV5-1,NA,TRBJ1-2,TRBD1,TGCGCCAGCAGACCGACAGGGACTTTAAATGGCTACACCTTC,CASRPTGTLNGYTF
TRBV2,NA,TRBJ1-1,NA,TGTGCCAGCAGCAAACAGGGTATGAACACTGAAGCTTTCTTT,CASSKQGMNTEAFF
TRBV7-2,NA,TRBJ1-1,NA,TGTGCCAGCAGCTCCCAACCTACGGGGGGTACTGAAGCTTTCTTT,CASSSQPTGGTEAFF
TRBV20-1,NA,TRBJ2-1,TRBD2,TGCAGTGCCAGTCAGGCTAGCGGGAGGAATGAGCAGTTCTTC,CSASQASGRNEQFF
TRBV30,NA,TRBJ2-2,NA,TGTGCCTGGACCTACGTGGGGGCCCCCGGGGAGCTGTTTTTT,CAWTYVGAPGELFF
TRBV2,NA,TRBJ2-2,TRBD2,TGTGCCAGCTCAAGCGGGGGGGCGCGAACCGGGGAGCTGTTTTTT,CASSSGGARTGELFF
TRBV27,NA,TRBJ1-1,NA,TGTGCCAGCAGACATATGAACACTGAAGCTTTCTTT,CASRHMNTEAFF
TRBV28,NA,TRBJ1-6,NA,TGTGCCAGCCTATTCGGAGATTCACCCCTCCACTTT,CASLFGDSPLHF
TRBV5-1,NA,TRBJ2-1,TRBD2,TGCGCCAGCGACTCTCTGGGGGGGAGCTCCTACAATGAGCAGTTCTTC,CASDSLGGSSYNEQFF
TRBV5-8,few,TRBJ2-2,TRBD2,TGTGCCAGCAGCTCCCGTGGCCTAGCGGGACACACCGGGGAGCTGTTTTTT,CASSSRGLAGHTGELFF
TRBV10-1,once,TRBJ2-7,NA,TGCGCCAGCAGTCCGGGGATAAGCTACGAGCAGTACTTC,CASSPGISYEQYF
TRBV19,NA,TRBJ1-5,TRBD1,TGTGCCAGTAGTATACTAGGGACAGTAAGGAGCAATCAGCCCCAGCATTTT,CASSILGTVRSNQPQHF
TRBV30,NA,TRBJ1-3,NA,TGTGCCTTTAGACATCCGAACACCATATATTTT,CAFRHPNTIYF
TRBV15,NA,TRBJ2-1,NA,TGTGCCACCAGCAGAGATTTAGCCGTTTACAATGAGCAGTTCTTC,CATSRDLAVYNEQFF
TRBV5-1,NA,TRBJ1-2,TRBD1,TGCGCCAGCAGCTGGGGACAGTATGGCTACACCTTC,CASSWGQYGYTF
TRBV27,once,TRBJ2-7,TRBD1,TGTGCCAGCAGGAGGACAGGGTCATACGAGCAGTACTTC,CASRRTGSYEQYF
TRBV5-1,NA,TRBJ2-1,TRBD2,TGCGCCAGCAGCTTGTCAGGACTAGGATTATCCAATGAGCAGTTCTTC,CASSLSGLGLSNEQFF
TRBV9,NA,TRBJ1-4,NA,TGTGCCAGCAGCGTAGGAGGCTATTATGAAAAACTGTTTTTT,CASSVGGYYEKLFF
TRBV11-2,NA,TRBJ2-3,NA,TGTGCCAGCAGGCCGGGACTCACTACCACAGATACGCAGTATTTT,CASRPGLTTTDTQYF
TRBV7-9,few,TRBJ2-2,NA,TGTGCCAGCAGCTTACGGGGCGGGGAGCTGTTTTTT,CASSLRGGELFF
TRBV9,NA,TRBJ1-4,TRBD1,TGTGCCAGCAGCGTAGCTGCAGGGGGGACTAATGAAAAACTGTTTTTT,CASSVAAGGTNEKLFF
TRBV6-5,NA,TRBJ1-2,NA,TGTGCCAGCAGCTCGACAATTAACTATGGCTACACCTTC,CASSSTINYGYTF